These 26 T cell receptor beta chains share one sample of origin, sequenced in a study of blood T cells in healthy people across ages. A sample-barcoded 5' primer and a J-beta primer mix were used in a second PCR of about 7 to 11 cycles. MiXCR, applied by TCRdb to the 5' RACE reads, yields one record per CDR3 protein. This table has about 780,000 distinct CDR3 sequences, approximately 24% appearing once. This sample also belongs to another study, concerning T cells of mothers and their children.

Sequencing was done on a sample of blood. The receptors derive from a boy aged 10-17 years in good health.

The genes are TRBV18 and TRBJ2-5, with D possibly being TRBD1 (5 bases). The J call may be wrong; the DNA end is better matched by TRBJ2-1. Germline lookup yields CDR1 KGHSH and CDR2 LQKENI. This CDR3 region has 14 residues. The CDR3 bases are TGTGCCAGCTCACCAATGATAGAACAGGCCGAGCAGTTCTTC. Protein: CASSPMIEQAEQFF.

This chain uses TRBV30 with TRBJ2-5; 11 bases match TRBD2. V was pared by 4 bases and J by 1 base, with 2 bases of the junction left unmatched. This CDR3 region has 14 residues. The germline CDR1 and CDR2 sequences are GTSNPN and SVGIG (reference sequence). CDR3 amino acids: CAWTGLAVQETQYF. CDR3 bases: TGTGCCTGGACGGGACTAGCGGTCCAAGAGACCCAGTACTTC.

This clonotype was detected many times. CDR3 bases: TGTGCCAGCAGCGGAACTAGCGGGGGGGTAGCCAAAAACATTCAGTACTTC. It specifies CASSGTSGGVAKNIQYF. The chain uses TRBV12-3 or TRBV12-4 and TRBJ2-4; 13 nucleotides line up with TRBD2. Trimming removed 6 bases from V and 0 bases from J; junction bases left unmatched: 5. This CDR3 spans 17 amino acids.

The chain uses TRBV7-3 and TRBJ2-2; TRBD2 matches 9 bases. The CDR3 consists of 16 residues. Looked up from germline, CDR1 is SGHTA and CDR2 is FQGTGA. V lost 0 bases, J lost 2 bases, and 1 base stayed unmatched. This CDR3 reads CASSLTSGSNTGELFF. The CDR3 DNA sequence: TGTGCCAGCAGCTTAACTAGCGGGAGTAACACCGGGGAGCTGTTTTTT. Variable domain in full (rest from reference TRBV7-3 and TRBJ2-2): GAGVSQTPSNKVTEKGKYVELRCDPISGHTALYWYRQSLGQGPEFLIYFQGTGAADDSGLPNDRFFAVRPEGSVSTLKIQRTERGDSAVYLCASSLTSGSNTGELFFGEGSRLTVL.

The chain couples TRBV7-3 to TRBJ2-2; TRBD1 matches 7 bases. Germline CDR1 is SGHTA and CDR2 is FQGTGA. Trimming took 6 bases from V and 3 from J; bases not matched to a gene: 4. This CDR3 is 14 amino acids long. CDR3 residues: CASRGQGDTGELFF. The CDR3 nucleotides are TGTGCCAGCAGAGGGCAGGGGGACACCGGGGAGCTGTTTTTT.

The rearrangement uses TRBV7-2 and TRBJ2-5; D is perhaps TRBD2 (6 bases). From germline, CDR1 is SGHTA and CDR2 FQGNSA. CDR3 size: 16 residues. The germline V and J ends were trimmed by 6 bases and 4 bases, with 21 bases remaining between them. The CDR3 loop is CASRGFSGGLLETQYF. The CDR3 region has the DNA TGTGCCAGCAGGGGGTTTAGCGGCGGGTTATTAGAGACCCAGTACTTC.

This clonotype was seen a handful of times. The chain has TRBV5-1 and TRBJ1-5; D is uncertain. Germline CDR1 is SGHRS and CDR2 is YFSETQ. Trimming took 4 bases from V and 3 from J, leaving 14 bases between them. The CDR3 is made up of 15 amino acids. For the CDR3, the DNA is TGCGCCAGCAGCCCCGAAAGCATGATCAATCAGCCCCAGCATTTT. This encodes CASSPESMINQPQHF.

In DNA, the CDR3 is TGTGCCAGCAGCTGGGGACTAGCGGGGGGGCTGCAAGAGACCCAGTACTTC. Its protein is CASSWGLAGGLQETQYF. The chain combines TRBV7-3 with TRBJ2-5; TRBD2 matches 16 bases. After removal of 4 bases from V and 2 bases from J, the junction contained 4 bases not matched to a gene. The CDR3 consists of 17 residues. The germline V gene has CDR1 SGHTA and CDR2 FQGTGA. The entire variable domain, with the rest obtained from reference TRBV7-3 and TRBJ2-5, is as follows: GAGVSQTPSNKVTEKGKYVELRCDPISGHTALYWYRQSLGQGPEFLIYFQGTGAADDSGLPNDRFFAVRPEGSVSTLKIQRTERGDSAVYLCASSWGLAGGLQETQYFGPGTRLLVL.

V and J are TRBV7-3 and TRBJ2-5; 8 nucleotides align to TRBD2. The CDR3 loop spans 15 amino acids. Germline assignment: CDR1 SGHTA and CDR2 FQGTGA. J lost 1 base, V lost 5 bases, and 6 bases had no gene match. Written as DNA, the CDR3 is TGTGCCAGCAGCCCCCATAGCGGGGCCCAAGAGACCCAGTACTTC. Translating it yields CASSPHSGAQETQYF.

This clonotype turned up a few times. The chain has TRBV7-2 and TRBJ2-4; D is ambiguous. Germline CDR1 is SGHTA and CDR2 is FQGNSA. CDR3 length equals 14 residues. V was pared by 2 bases and J by 1 base, with 6 bases between. CDR3 protein: CASSLKVAKNIQYF. CDR3 in DNA: TGTGCCAGCAGCTTAAAAGTGGCCAAAAACATTCAGTACTTC.

Only a few counts were recorded for this clonotype. V and J are TRBV10-3 and TRBJ2-7; maybe TRBD2 (5 bases). Trimming took off 2 bases at V and 3 bases at J, with 8 bases between the two ends. The V gene's germline CDR1 is ENHRY and CDR2 SYGVKD. The CDR3 is 13 amino acids. This chain's CDR3 is CAISEGRGYEQYF. The CDR3 DNA is TGTGCCATCAGTGAGGGTCGGGGCTACGAGCAGTACTTC.

The count of this clonotype is one. CDR3 amino acids: CASRGQGDGANVLTF. The DNA for the CDR3 is TGCGCCAGCAGGGGACAGGGGGATGGGGCCAACGTCCTGACTTTC. The J gene is TRBJ2-6, the V gene TRBV5-1, with 11 bases lining up with TRBD1. The germline V gene encodes CDR1 SGHRS and CDR2 YFSETQ. The CDR3 length is 15 residues. The junction had 1 base not matched to a gene; V was cut back by 5 bases and J by 3 bases.

This clonotype was detected only a few times. The chain couples TRBV20-1 to TRBJ2-5; the D gene is possibly TRBD2 (6 bases). The DNA matches TRBJ2-7 better at its end, which makes the J call doubtful. Germline-derived CDR1 and CDR2 are DFQATT and SNEGSKA (reference sequence). This CDR3 comprises 16 residues. The chain's CDR3 is CSARGERGSQRYEQYF. The DNA for the CDR3 is TGCAGTGCTAGAGGGGAACGGGGGTCTCAACGCTACGAGCAGTACTTC.

The chain recombines TRBV7-9 with TRBJ2-7; TRBD2 agrees at 7 bases. V shed 5 bases, J shed 5 bases, and the junction held 9 bases outside the gene matches. The CDR3 loop spans 14 amino acids. Germline CDR1 SEHNR, CDR2 FQNEAQ (reference sequence). Here the CDR3 reads CASSGGEGIDEQYF. The CDR3 nucleotides read TGTGCCAGCAGCGGCGGGGAGGGGATTGACGAGCAGTACTTC.

This CDR3 is CASSVGASGRGDQETQYF. CDR3 nucleotide sequence: TGTGCCAGCAGCGTAGGGGCTAGCGGCCGCGGGGACCAAGAGACCCAGTACTTC. The chain links TRBV9 to TRBJ2-5, with 7 bases aligning to TRBD2. The CDR3 spans 18 residues. Unmatched junction bases numbered 11, after V lost 0 bases and J lost 0 bases. Germline CDR1 is SGDLS and CDR2 is YYNGEE.

This clonotype was found once. The rearrangement links TRBV20-1 to TRBJ2-7; TRBD1 or TRBD2 may be the D gene (5 bases each). The CDR3 sequence is 16 residues long. Per germline, CDR1 DFQATT and CDR2 SNEGSKA (reference sequence). Trimming cost V 4 bases and J 5 bases, with 24 bases left between them. The CDR3 loop reads CSAIDRSLTGGHEQYF. DNA for the CDR3: TGCAGTGCTATAGATCGGTCCTTAACAGGAGGACACGAGCAGTACTTC.

This clonotype was counted a few times. The chain has TRBV27 and TRBJ1-1; no clear D. The germline V and J ends were trimmed by 4 bases and 4 bases, with 13 bases remaining between them. This CDR3 is built from 14 residues. Germline loops: CDR1 MNHEY, CDR2 SMNVEV (reference sequence). The CDR3 DNA reads as TGTGCCAGCAGTTACACCCGGAGAGGCACTGAAGCTTTCTTT. It yields the protein CASSYTRRGTEAFF.

The chain combines TRBV27 with TRBJ2-3; the match to TRBD2 covers 9 bases. CDR1 and CDR2 (germline): MNHEY, SMNVEV (reference sequence). The CDR3 is 18 residues long. The V and J ends lost 0 bases and 1 base, in that order; junction bases with no gene match: 8. For the CDR3, the DNA is TGTGCCAGCAGTTTATCGCCACTAGCGGGCACTCGCACAGATACGCAGTATTTT. Protein product: CASSLSPLAGTRTDTQYF.

The rearrangement joins TRBV27 to TRBJ2-5; weak D call: TRBD2 (6 bases). The assigned J gene may be wrong: the sequence end matches TRBJ2-1 better. The CDR3 has 14 amino acids. Germline V gene sequence: CDR1 MNHEY, CDR2 SMNVEV (reference sequence). The CDR3, as DNA: TGTGCCAGCCATCCGGACTATTGGTCCAATGAGCAGTTCTTC. Amino acid sequence: CASHPDYWSNEQFF.

This clonotype appeared a few times. The J gene is TRBJ1-2, the V gene TRBV29-1; D may be TRBD1 (5 bases). Looked up from germline, CDR1 is SQVTM and CDR2 is ANQGSEA. Trimming cost V 7 bases and J 8 bases, with 14 bases left between them. The CDR3 totals 11 residues. The chain's CDR3 is CSGGSGSGYTF. The DNA for the CDR3 is TGCAGCGGGGGGTCGGGTTCGGGCTACACCTTC. The whole variable domain, filled in from reference TRBV29-1 and TRBJ1-2, reads SAVISQKPSRDICQRGTSLTIQCQVDSQVTMMFWYRQQPGQSLTLIATANQGSEATYESGFVIDKFPISRPNLTFSTLTVSNMSPEDSSIYLCSGGSGSGYTFGSGTRLTVV.

This clonotype has a handful of counts. V gene TRBV29-1 combines with J gene TRBJ2-5; tentative D call: TRBD1 (6 bases). Germline V CDR1 and CDR2: SQVTM, ANQGSEA. Trimming stripped 5 bases from V and 6 bases from J, with 13 bases between. This CDR3 has 12 amino acids. The CDR3 region has the DNA TGCAGCGTTTCCCAGGGGCCGCAGACCCAGTACTTC. It encodes CSVSQGPQTQYF.

There are a few counts of this clonotype. This chain connects TRBV7-2 to TRBJ2-5; unclear D gene. Trimming shortened V by 4 bases and J by 6 bases, and 12 bases separated the two germline ends. Germline V gives CDR1 SGHTA, CDR2 FQGNSA. This CDR3 is 13 amino acids long. The CDR3 sequence is CASSSESQQTQYF. The CDR3 region has the DNA TGTGCCAGCAGCTCCGAATCTCAACAGACCCAGTACTTC.

The V call is TRBV20-1, the J call TRBJ2-2, with D possibly being TRBD2 (5 bases). The length of the CDR3 is 14 residues. The V and J ends lost 6 bases and 2 bases respectively, with 13 bases between them. The V gene's germline CDR1 is DFQATT and CDR2 SNEGSKA (reference sequence). This chain's CDR3 is CSATPGINTGELFF. The CDR3 DNA sequence: TGCAGTGCAACCCCGGGGATAAACACCGGGGAGCTGTTTTTT.

This clonotype was seen more than once but under ten times. The chain links TRBV10-3 to TRBJ2-5, with D tentatively TRBD1 or TRBD2 (6 bases each). Germline-derived CDR1 and CDR2 are ENHRY and SYGVKD. The CDR3 covers 15 residues. The V and J ends lost 1 base and 5 bases respectively, with 14 bases between them. This chain's CDR3 is CAISEWSGAGETQYF. The CDR3 DNA reads TGTGCCATCAGTGAGTGGTCAGGGGCGGGGGAGACCCAGTACTTC.

In nucleotides, the CDR3 is TGCAGCACCCGACAGTGGACTTCCTACGAGCAGTACTTC. Translation gives CSTRQWTSYEQYF. This rearrangement joins TRBV29-1 to TRBJ2-7; TRBD1 or TRBD2 may be the D gene (5 bases each). CDR1 is SQVTM and CDR2 is ANQGSEA in the germline V gene. This CDR3 comprises 13 residues. V lost 8 bases to trimming and J lost 1 base, with 15 bases between them.

The chain combines TRBV5-1 with TRBJ2-5; 8 nucleotides match TRBD1. Gene TRBJ2-7 matches the end of the DNA better, so the J call may be wrong. This CDR3 has 15 amino acids. Germline CDR1 reads SGHRS; CDR2 reads YFSETQ. For the CDR3, the DNA is TGCGCCAGCAGCTTGTACAGGGGGAGCTCCTACGAGCAGTACTTC. As protein: CASSLYRGSSYEQYF.